A single sample gave rise to the 5 T cell receptor beta chains below, sequenced in a study of cytomegalovirus exposure and HLA in healthy donors. Use of 60 Vbeta and 13 Jbeta primers characterized the PCR. Measured with immunoSEQ multiplex PCR; TCRdb has only the in-frame clones, and not every one. The sample includes roughly 130,000 clones, around 71% of them seen just once. The sample consisted of PBMCs. These receptors all come from an older woman in good health and CMV-seropositive.

This clone was seen a few times. Other DNA sequences within the sample encode an identical CDR3. The V call is TRBV14, the J call TRBJ1-2, with D possibly TRBD1 on 5 matching bases. This CDR3 has 13 amino acids. V lost 1 base and J 2 bases, leaving 5 bases between the germline ends. Germline V gives CDR1 SGHDN, CDR2 FVKESK. The DNA for the CDR3 is TGTGCCAGCAGCCAAGGACAGAACTATGGCTACACCTTC. Amino acids: CASSQGQNYGYTF.

The chain combines TRBV11-2 with TRBJ1-1; D is perhaps TRBD1 (6 bases). Trimming cost V 6 bases and J 4 bases, with 15 bases left between them. There are 14 residues in the CDR3. The germline CDR1 and CDR2 sequences are SGHAT and FQNNGV. CDR3 residues: CASSIQGLSTEAFF. The CDR3 DNA follows: TGTGCCAGCAGTATCCAGGGGTTGAGCACTGAAGCTTTCTTT. Drawing the rest from reference TRBV11-2 and TRBJ1-1, the complete variable domain is EAGVAQSPRYKIIEKRQSVAFWCNPISGHATLYWYQQILGQGPKLLIQFQNNGVVDDSQLPKDRFSAERLKGVDSTLKIQPAKLEDSAVYLCASSIQGLSTEAFFGQGTRLTVV.

This clone has more than one count but fewer than ten. The chain recombines TRBV11-2 with TRBJ1-2, with TRBD1 identical over 7 bases. This CDR3 has 13 amino acids. Trimming at V came to 5 bases and at J to 6 bases, leaving 6 bases not matched to a gene. The germline CDR1 and CDR2 sequences are SGHAT and FQNNGV. CDR3 nucleotide sequence: TGTGCCAGCAGCCCGGACAGGCTAAATGGCTACACCTTC. It yields the protein CASSPDRLNGYTF.

The rearrangement links TRBV5-4 to TRBJ2-7; tentative D call: TRBD1 (6 bases). Germline V lookup: CDR1 SGHNT, CDR2 YYREEE (reference sequence). CDR3 length: 13 amino acids. Trimming shortened V by 1 base and J by 1 base, and 6 bases separated the two germline ends. The DNA for the CDR3 is TGTGCCAGCAGCTTGAGGGGGTCCTACGAGCAGTACTTC. It translates to CASSLRGSYEQYF.

The rearrangement uses TRBV6-5 and TRBJ1-3; no firm D call. The CDR3 is 13 amino acids. The germline V gene has CDR1 MNHEY and CDR2 SVGAGI. V was pared by 2 bases and J by 4 bases, with 6 bases between. This chain's CDR3 is CASSYGQGNTIYF. Written as DNA, the CDR3 is TGTGCCAGCAGTTACGGGCAGGGAAACACCATATATTTT.